The entry below gives a single T cell receptor (beta chain) sequence along with its context. The antigen is unknown. A much more abundant neighbour one base away suggests this may be a read error. This sample stems from a study of tumor and adjacent non-tumor tissue in lung cancer. Study details: Each sample yielded 4 million to 4.5 million productive TCRbeta reads on average.

Findings and limits, study-wide: Normal lung showed higher cumulative top 100 clone frequency than tumor.

This sample's RNA came from whole unsorted tissue. Between August and November 2014, newly diagnosed, chemotherapy-naive lung cancer patients underwent thoracic surgery in China. A modified ARM-PCR protocol with three rounds of nested PCR amplified TCRbeta. TCRdb re-derived calls from the multiplex PCR reads in MiXCR, one entry per CDR3 protein. The sample has under 150,000 distinct CDR3 sequences, around 65% seen once. CDR3 size: 15 residues. CDR1 is DFQATT and CDR2 is SNEGSKA in the germline V gene (reference sequence). The sequenced sample consisted of lung tumor tissue. V gene TRBV20-1 combines with J gene TRBJ1-6; perhaps TRBD1 as D (5 bases). The receptor was derived from a man in his fifties or sixties with small cell lung cancer. CDR3 sequence: CSARVWQGSDSPHHF. The CDR3 DNA reads TGCAGTGCTAGAGTGTGGCAGGGATCGGATTCACCCCACCACTTT.